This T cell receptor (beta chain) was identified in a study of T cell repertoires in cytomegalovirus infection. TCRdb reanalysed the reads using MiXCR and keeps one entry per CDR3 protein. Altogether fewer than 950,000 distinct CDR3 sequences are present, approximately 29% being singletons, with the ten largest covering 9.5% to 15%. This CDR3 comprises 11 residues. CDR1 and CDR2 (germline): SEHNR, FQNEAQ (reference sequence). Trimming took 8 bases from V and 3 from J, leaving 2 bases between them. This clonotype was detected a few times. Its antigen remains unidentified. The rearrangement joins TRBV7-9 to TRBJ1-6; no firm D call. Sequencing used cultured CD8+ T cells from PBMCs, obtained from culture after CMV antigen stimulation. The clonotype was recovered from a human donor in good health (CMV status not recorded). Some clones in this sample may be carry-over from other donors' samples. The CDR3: CASGYNSPLHF. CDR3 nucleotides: TGTGCCAGCGGCTATAATTCACCCCTCCACTTT.